The sequence of this T cell receptor beta chain was determined in a study of T cell repertoires in cytomegalovirus infection. Trimming at V came to 5 bases and at J to 5 bases, leaving 6 bases not matched to a gene. CDR3 size: 14 residues. CDR1 and CDR2 (germline): SGHTA, FQGTGA. The table lists this clonotype with many counts. TCRdb recomputed calls from the reads with MiXCR, one row per CDR3 protein. Among about 250,000 distinct CDR3 sequences listed, roughly 6.5% were seen once. The chain carries TRBV7-3 and TRBJ2-3, with TRBD1 matching 8 bases. The source material was PBMCs. This TCR was recovered from a human donor in good health (CMV status not recorded). Some clones in this sample may be carry-over from other donors' samples. The CDR3 DNA sequence: TGTGCCAGCAGCGACAGGGGACCGGTAGATACGCAGTATTTT. Amino acids: CASSDRGPVDTQYF. The entire variable domain, with the rest obtained from reference TRBV7-3 and TRBJ2-3, is as follows: GAGVSQTPSNKVTEKGKYVELRCDPISGHTALYWYRQSLGQGPEFLIYFQGTGAADDSGLPNDRFFAVRPEGSVSTLKIQRTERGDSAVYLCASSDRGPVDTQYFGPGTRLTVL.